What follows are 19 T cell receptor beta chains derived from one specimen sequenced in a study of blood T cell repertoires in COVID-19. Method: immunoSEQ multiplex PCR; TCRdb's copy keeps in-frame clones and lacks some. The sample records more than 300,000 clones, about 88% being singletons. Sequenced: PBMCs or T cells enriched from blood (not recorded which). Source of these receptors: a woman between 18 and 29 years old who had recovered from COVID-19.

The chain joins TRBV30 to TRBJ1-4; no reliable D call. Trimming cost V 5 bases and J 8 bases, with 6 bases left between them. In germline, CDR1 is GTSNPN, CDR2 SVGIG (reference sequence). The CDR3 spans 10 residues. In nucleotides, the CDR3 is TGTGCCTGGGAGGAGGAAAAACTGTTTTTT. It translates to CAWEEEKLFF.

This chain joins TRBV7-9 and TRBJ1-1, with TRBD1 as a possible D gene (5 bases). The CDR3 is 12 residues long. The germline V gene has CDR1 SEHNR and CDR2 FQNEAQ (reference sequence). Trimming took off 5 bases at V and 4 bases at J, with 8 bases between the two ends. CDR3 nucleotide sequence: TGTGCCAGCAGCGACAGAGGCACTGAAGCTTTCTTT. Amino acids: CASSDRGTEAFF.

The CDR3 DNA follows: TGCGCCAGCAGCCCCCTCACGCCAGGGGACTATGGCTACACCTTC. Protein product: CASSPLTPGDYGYTF. The chain has TRBV4-1 and TRBJ1-2; possible D gene TRBD1, 6 bases. Trimming removed 4 bases from V and 3 bases from J, with 15 bases in between. The CDR3 sequence is 15 residues long. Germline V lookup: CDR1 MGHRA, CDR2 YSYEKL.

The CDR3 DNA follows: TGTGCCAGCAGCTTAGTCCCAGGGGGCACTTCTGGGGCCAACGTCCTGACTTTC. Residues: CASSLVPGGTSGANVLTF. The chain has TRBV7-9 and TRBJ2-6, with TRBD1 matching over 8 bases. V was clipped by 1 base and J by 1 base; unmatched bases: 6. CDR3 size: 18 residues. Germline V gene data show CDR1 as SEHNR and CDR2 as FQNEAQ (reference sequence).

The rearrangement links TRBV7-9 to TRBJ2-7, with TRBD1 matching 11 bases. CDR1 is SEHNR and CDR2 is FQNEAQ in the germline V gene (reference sequence). The CDR3 spans 14 residues. The junction had 7 bases not matched to a gene; V was cut back by 8 bases and J by 4 bases. The CDR3 DNA follows: TGTGCCAGCGGCGCCGGGACAGGGGGATACGAGCAGTACTTC. Its protein product is CASGAGTGGYEQYF. The whole variable domain, remainder taken from reference TRBV7-9 and TRBJ2-7, is DTGVSQNPRHKITKRGQNVTFRCDPISEHNRLYWYRQTLGQGPEFLTYFQNEAQLEKSRLLSDRFSAERPKGSFSTLEIQRTEQGDSAMYLCASGAGTGGYEQYFGPGTRLTVT.

The chain is built from TRBV5-4 and TRBJ2-2; TRBD1 agrees at 10 bases. CDR3 length equals 16 residues. V trimming: 4 bases; J trimming: 5 bases; junction bases outside the gene matches: 8. Germline V CDR1 and CDR2: SGHNT, YYREEE (reference sequence). CDR3 DNA: TGTGCCAGCAGCGAGGGACAGGGGATTCTGACCGGGGAGCTGTTTTTT. Residues: CASSEGQGILTGELFF. The variable domain in full, completed from reference TRBV5-4 and TRBJ2-2, reads ETGVTQSPTHLIKTRGQQVTLRCSSQSGHNTVSWYQQALGQGPQFIFQYYREEENGRGNFPPRFSGLQFPNYSSELNVNALELDDSALYLCASSEGQGILTGELFFGEGSRLTVL.

A single count supports this clone. The CDR3 sequence: CASSSAPSGGDTDTQYF. The CDR3 bases are TGTGCCAGCAGCTCAGCCCCTAGCGGGGGGGACACAGATACGCAGTATTTT. The chain has TRBV11-3 and TRBJ2-3; 12 nucleotides align to TRBD2. V was clipped by 4 bases and J by 2 bases; unmatched bases: 7. In germline, CDR1 is SGHNT, CDR2 YENEEA. The CDR3 loop spans 17 amino acids. The variable domain in full, with the rest retrieved from reference TRBV11-3 and TRBJ2-3, is EAGVVQSPRYKIIEKKQPVAFWCNPISGHNTLYWYLQNLGQGPELLIRYENEEAVDDSQLPKDRFSAERLKGVDSTLKIQPAELGDSAVYLCASSSAPSGGDTDTQYFGPGTRLTVL.

The chain has TRBV6-1 and TRBJ2-7; tentatively, D is TRBD1 (5 bases). V lost 3 bases to trimming and J lost 4 bases, with 13 bases between them. The CDR3 contains 14 residues. Germline CDR1 reads MNHNS; CDR2 reads SASEGT. The chain's CDR3 is CASSDQAGPYEQYF. CDR3 sequence (DNA): TGTGCCAGCAGTGATCAAGCAGGGCCTTACGAGCAGTACTTC.

This rearrangement joins TRBV11-2 to TRBJ1-1, with a tentative D call TRBD1 (6 bases). The germline V gene encodes CDR1 SGHAT and CDR2 FQNNGV. The CDR3 is 13 amino acids. The V and J ends lost 2 bases and 7 bases respectively, with 11 bases between them. The CDR3 region is CASSLSGAIEAFF. CDR3 DNA sequence: TGTGCCAGCAGCTTATCAGGGGCGATTGAAGCTTTCTTT.

V and J are TRBV7-9 and TRBJ1-6, with 10 bases lining up with TRBD1. CDR3 length equals 16 residues. V shed 5 bases and J 11 bases; nucleotides not matched to a gene: 12. The V gene's germline CDR1 is SEHNR and CDR2 FQNEAQ (reference sequence). CDR3 sequence: CASSPVRDRGSPPLHF. The CDR3 nucleotides are TGTGCCAGCAGCCCAGTTCGGGACAGGGGATCGCCACCCCTCCACTTT. The full variable domain, its missing parts supplied by reference TRBV7-9 and TRBJ1-6, is DTGVSQNPRHKITKRGQNVTFRCDPISEHNRLYWYRQTLGQGPEFLTYFQNEAQLEKSRLLSDRFSAERPKGSFSTLEIQRTEQGDSAMYLCASSPVRDRGSPPLHFGNGTRLTVT.

This rearrangement joins TRBV4-2 to TRBJ1-1, with TRBD1 as a possible D gene (5 bases). The germline gives CDR1 LGHNA, CDR2 YNFKEQ. CDR3 length: 13 residues. V shed 6 bases and J shed 5 bases, with 13 bases lying between them. The CDR3, as DNA: TGTGCCAGCAGGCTAAGGGGCGAAACTGAAGCTTTCTTT. As protein: CASRLRGETEAFF.

The chain has TRBV25-1 and TRBJ1-2; 7 positions match TRBD1. The V and J ends lost 2 bases and 8 bases, in that order; junction bases with no gene match: 8. Germline values: CDR1 MGHDK, CDR2 SYGVNS. The CDR3 has 14 amino acids. The CDR3 sequence: CASSEGGGAGGYTF. The CDR3 DNA sequence: TGTGCCAGCAGTGAAGGAGGGGGCGCAGGGGGCTACACCTTC.

This clone has just a few counts. The rearrangement links TRBV27 to TRBJ1-5, with TRBD1 matching 7 bases. With V trimmed by 8 bases and J by 2 bases, 3 bases remained unmatched. Per the germline V gene, CDR1 is MNHEY and CDR2 is SMNVEV (reference sequence). This CDR3 region has 13 residues. CDR3 nucleotides: TGTGCCAGCGGGGACAGAGGCAATCAGCCCCAGCATTTT. Translating gives CASGDRGNQPQHF.

This chain joins TRBV29-1 and TRBJ2-7; TRBD2 aligns across 8 bases. V dropped 4 bases and J dropped 0; count of bases not matched to a gene: 5. The CDR3 covers 14 residues. Per germline, CDR1 SQVTM and CDR2 ANQGSEA. The CDR3 spells CSVVPAGASYEQYF. The CDR3 nucleotides are TGCAGCGTTGTTCCAGCGGGGGCCTCCTACGAGCAGTACTTC.

This clone occurred a few times. The genes are TRBV5-6 and TRBJ1-2; 7 bases are shared with TRBD1. Looked up from germline, CDR1 is SGHDT and CDR2 is YYEEEE. CDR3 size: 13 residues. J lost 4 bases, V lost 6 bases, and 6 bases had no gene match. This chain's CDR3 is CASTAGTVYGYTF. In nucleotides, the CDR3 is TGTGCCAGCACGGCGGGGACAGTCTATGGCTACACCTTC.

The V and J genes are TRBV20-1 and TRBJ2-5, with 10 bases that match TRBD2. Germline CDR1 reads DFQATT; CDR2 reads SNEGSKA (reference sequence). After removal of 3 bases from V and 7 bases from J, the junction contained 8 bases not matched to a gene. The CDR3 is 14 amino acids. CDR3 in amino acids: CSASALAGIGTQYF. In DNA form, the CDR3 reads TGCAGTGCTAGTGCACTAGCGGGGATAGGGACCCAGTACTTC.

The V call is TRBV14, the J call TRBJ1-2; 10 positions match TRBD1. Germline V CDR1 and CDR2: SGHDN, FVKESK. V trimming: 5 bases; J trimming: 4 bases; junction bases outside the gene matches: 4. The CDR3 has 14 residues. The DNA for the CDR3 is TGTGCCAGCAGCAGGGACAGGGGTATCTATGGCTACACCTTC. Amino acids: CASSRDRGIYGYTF.

The chain joins TRBV15 to TRBJ1-4, with TRBD1 matching over 10 bases. From germline, CDR1 is LNHNV and CDR2 YYDKDF (reference sequence). This CDR3 contains 17 residues. After removal of 2 bases from V and 4 bases from J, the junction contained 7 bases not matched to a gene. CDR3 DNA sequence: TGTGCCACCAGCAGACCGAGACAGGGGGCAGATAATGAAAAACTGTTTTTT. As protein: CATSRPRQGADNEKLFF.

The chain couples TRBV28 to TRBJ1-5; 7 nucleotides agree with TRBD1. The J segment lost 4 bases and the V segment lost 7 bases, leaving 4 bases of the junction unmatched. The CDR3 totals 13 residues. The germline gives CDR1 MDHEN, CDR2 SYDVKM. The CDR3 reads CASNHRGNQPQHF. In DNA form, the CDR3 reads TGTGCCAGCAACCACAGGGGTAATCAGCCCCAGCATTTT.